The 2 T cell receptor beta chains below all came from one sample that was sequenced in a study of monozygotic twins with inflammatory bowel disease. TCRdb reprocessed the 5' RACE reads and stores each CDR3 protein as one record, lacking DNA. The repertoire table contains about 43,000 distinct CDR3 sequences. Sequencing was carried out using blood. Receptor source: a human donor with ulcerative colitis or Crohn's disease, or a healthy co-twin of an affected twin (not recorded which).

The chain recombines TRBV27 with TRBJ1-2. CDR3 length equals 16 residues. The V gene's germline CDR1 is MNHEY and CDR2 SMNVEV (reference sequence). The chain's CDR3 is CASSLSPGFAYNGYTF.

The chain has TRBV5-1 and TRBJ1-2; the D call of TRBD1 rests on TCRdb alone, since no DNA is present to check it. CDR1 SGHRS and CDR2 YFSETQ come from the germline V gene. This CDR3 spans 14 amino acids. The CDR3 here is CASRPGQQDYGYTF.